Given below is one T cell receptor beta chain in context. This sample is drawn from a study of cytomegalovirus exposure and HLA in healthy donors. The V gene's germline CDR1 is KGHSH and CDR2 LQKENI. The CDR3 loop spans 15 amino acids. The junction had 5 bases not matched to a gene; V was cut back by 4 bases and J by 3 bases. Donors showed nominal health when sampled, although they likely had unrecorded immune exposures. With 60 Vbeta and 13 Jbeta primers, the PCR was carried out. The data were produced by immunoSEQ multiplex PCR, yet TCRdb's version contains in-frame clones alone and is incomplete. The repertoire includes under 100,000 clones, 80% to 85% of them detected once, and 4.2% sits in the top ten.

The TCR originated in a woman between 70 and 85 years old in good health and CMV-seropositive. The sample taken for sequencing was PBMCs. The chain links TRBV18 to TRBJ2-3; 9 bases match TRBD2. CDR3 amino acids: CASSLGTSGTDTQYF. The CDR3 bases are TGTGCCAGCTCACTGGGCACTAGCGGGACAGATACGCAGTATTTT.